The clone carrying this T cell receptor (beta chain) came up a few times. The CDR3 sequence is 13 residues long. V lost 3 bases and J 1 base, leaving 6 bases between the germline ends. CDR1 and CDR2 (germline): KGHSH, LQKENI. The sample is drawn from a study of glioma-infiltrating T cells. TCR alpha and beta CDR3 regions were amplified from RNA using iRepertoire nested multiplex PCR. Tissue mRNA or PBMC total RNA, 100-400 ng, went into one-step reverse transcription and amplification. TCRdb independently ran MiXCR on the multiplex PCR reads; one entry per CDR3 protein. Among some 11,000 distinct CDR3 sequences, about 25% were seen once, and the ten largest hold about two fifths.

This chain links TRBV18 with TRBJ1-1; possible D gene TRBD1, 6 bases. The TCR sequence derives from a human donor with low-grade glioma or glioblastoma, undergoing nonglioma brain surgery, or in good health (not recorded which). Sequenced input: glioma tissue, nonneoplastic brain tissue, or PBMCs (not recorded which). CDR3 nucleotides: TGTGCCAGCTCACCGGGACAGAACACTGAAGCTTTCTTT. Translating gives CASSPGQNTEAFF.